A selection of T cell receptor beta chains follows, all from one sample in a study of response to subunit inactivated influenza vaccine. In TCRdb, the RT-PCR reads were re-called with MiXCR into one record per CDR3 protein. The data show 450,000 to 550,000 distinct CDR3 sequences, around 25% seen once. The sequences come from CD4+ T cells sorted from PBMCs, collected around 5 days after vaccination. Every receptor here comes from a man aged 50 to 60 who received an inactivated influenza vaccine. The CDR3 runs from the conserved cysteine through the conserved F or W. A D gene is named only where the DNA matches it firmly. Clone size is given for some rows only: seen once, a few or many times, or a class if the clone is expanded.

V gene	D gene	clone size	J gene	CDR3 DNA	CDR3 protein
TRBV3-1	TRBD1	NA	TRBJ2-7	TGTGCCAGCAGCCAAGTGGACAGGGGTCATGAGCAGTACTTC	CASSQVDRGHEQYF
TRBV29-1	TRBD2	few	TRBJ2-5	TGCAGCGTTGACCCTGCGGGAGGGGAGACCCAGTACTTC	CSVDPAGGETQYF
TRBV20-1	NA	few	TRBJ2-4	TGCAGTGCTGGTCGGGCGGAGGCCCGGAGATGGACCAAAAACATTCAGTACTTC	CSAGRAEARRWTKNIQYF
TRBV4-2	NA	NA	TRBJ2-3	TGTGCCAGCAGCCAAGACGGGGGCAAAGATACGCAGTATTTT	CASSQDGGKDTQYF
TRBV11-1	NA	few	TRBJ2-7	TGTGCCAGCAGCTTATCAGACAGTGCCGACTACGAGCAGTACTTC	CASSLSDSADYEQYF
TRBV18	NA	NA	TRBJ2-2	TGTGCCAGCTCACCAAGTTGGCCGGGACCCGGGGAGCTGTTTTTT	CASSPSWPGPGELFF
TRBV24-1	NA	NA	TRBJ2-3	TGTGCCACCAGTGACATCCGGGACCGCCTCCCAGATACGCAGTATTTT	CATSDIRDRLPDTQYF
TRBV30	TRBD1	NA	TRBJ2-6	TGTGCCTGGAAGAGGGACAGGGTCTCTTCTGGGGCCAACGTCCTGACTTTC	CAWKRDRVSSGANVLTF
TRBV6-2/TRBV6-3	NA	NA	TRBJ2-3	TGTGCCAGCAGAAGGGGCTTGTTAACAGATACGCAGTATTTT	CASRRGLLTDTQYF
TRBV4-1	NA	few	TRBJ1-2	TGCGCCAGCAGCCAAGGTCCAGGGGATAACTATGGCTACACCTTC	CASSQGPGDNYGYTF
TRBV20-1	NA	NA	TRBJ2-7	TGCAGTGCTAGCCCCCTAGCGCACTTC	CSASPLAHF
TRBV29-1	TRBD2	few	TRBJ2-1	TGCAGCGTGGGGGGCAGACTAGCGGGACCCGAGCAGTTCTTC	CSVGGRLAGPEQFF
TRBV18	TRBD1	NA	TRBJ1-4	TGTGCCAGCTCATCAGCGGGTTTGCAGGGGGCAACTAATGAAAAACTGTTTTTT	CASSSAGLQGATNEKLFF
TRBV7-9	TRBD1	many	TRBJ1-1	TGTGCCAGCAGCGGAGGGGGCCCGATCAACACTGAAGCTTTCTTT	CASSGGGPINTEAFF
TRBV6-5	TRBD1	once	TRBJ1-1	TGTGCCAGCAGCCCAGGGGGGCAGAAAGCTTTCTTT	CASSPGGQKAFF
TRBV4-2	TRBD1	few	TRBJ2-5	TGTGCCAGCAGCCAAAGTAAAGGGGGCCGAGGGACCCAGTACTTC	CASSQSKGGRGTQYF
TRBV19	NA	NA	TRBJ2-4	TGTGCCAGTAGTCTGTACCAAGAGAACATTCAGTACTTC	CASSLYQENIQYF
TRBV7-9	TRBD2	few	TRBJ2-5	TGTGCCAGCAGCGGACGAGCGGGGGCACAAGAGACCCAGTACTTC	CASSGRAGAQETQYF
TRBV6-1	NA	few	TRBJ1-6	TGTGCGAGCGGGGTCCAGGGAGTTTCACCCCTCCACTTT	CASGVQGVSPLHF
TRBV5-5	TRBD1	NA	TRBJ1-5	TGTGCCAGCAGCTCCTATATTACAGGGGCGAGCAATCAGCCCCAGCATTTT	CASSSYITGASNQPQHF
TRBV20-1	TRBD2	few	TRBJ2-1	TGCAGTGCTAGGGCGACTAGCAAGGGTGAGCAGTTCTTC	CSARATSKGEQFF
TRBV4-3	TRBD2	few	TRBJ2-3	TGCGCCAGCAGCCTTATTAGCGGGAGGGCCTCAGATACGCAGTATTTT	CASSLISGRASDTQYF
TRBV10-3	NA	few	TRBJ2-2	TGTGCCATCAGTGAGTCGAGCGGGGAGCTGTTTTTT	CAISESSGELFF
TRBV18	NA	NA	TRBJ2-3	TGTGCCAGCTCACCACCGACCGGGACGGGGACAGATACGCAGTATTTT	CASSPPTGTGTDTQYF
TRBV12-3/TRBV12-4	NA	NA	TRBJ2-7	TGTGCCAGCAGTTTTGGGTGGGGGAGCTCCTACGAGCAGTACTTC	CASSFGWGSSYEQYF
TRBV7-9	NA	few	TRBJ2-2	TGTGCCAGCAGCTTAGACAGACTCACCGGGGAGCTGTTTTTT	CASSLDRLTGELFF
TRBV4-3	NA	NA	TRBJ1-6	TGCGCCAGCAGCCAAGATCGCGGGGTGACGGGTTCACCCCTCCACTTT	CASSQDRGVTGSPLHF
TRBV9	NA	NA	TRBJ2-1	TGTGCCAGCAGCGTAGCTAGTGGGAATTGGGAGCAGTTCTTC	CASSVASGNWEQFF
TRBV7-2	NA	few	TRBJ2-2	TGTGCCAGCAGCTTATCCGGGACGCGGAACACCGGGGAGCTGTTTTTT	CASSLSGTRNTGELFF
TRBV27	TRBD2	few	TRBJ2-1	TGTGCCAGCAGTCCCCACGGGACTAGCGGGATGAGCTCCTACAATGAGCAGTTCTTC	CASSPHGTSGMSSYNEQFF
TRBV28	NA	NA	TRBJ2-7	TGTGCCAGCAGTAAGCGGTACGAGCAGTACTTC	CASSKRYEQYF
TRBV7-2	NA	NA	TRBJ2-7	TGTGCCAGCAGCTTAGAGGCCGGACAGATCGAGCAGTACTTC	CASSLEAGQIEQYF
TRBV7-6	NA	NA	TRBJ2-1	TGTGCCAGCAGCTTAGCCGGGACTGGATCCTTACACGATGAGCAGTTCTTC	CASSLAGTGSLHDEQFF
TRBV11-2	TRBD2	many	TRBJ2-7	TGTGCCAGCAGCCTACCGGGGGGTCACGAGCAGTACTTC	CASSLPGGHEQYF
TRBV5-5	TRBD1	few	TRBJ2-5	TGTGCCAGCAGCTATAGGACAGGGTCCCAAGAGACCCAGTACTTC	CASSYRTGSQETQYF
TRBV5-6	NA	NA	TRBJ2-6	TGTGCCAGCAGCTTGGTAGTTCGTTCTGGGGCCAACGTCCTGACTTTC	CASSLVVRSGANVLTF
TRBV24-1	TRBD1	few	TRBJ2-3	TGTGCCACCAGTGTGGACAGGGGATCGGCAGATACGCAGTATTTT	CATSVDRGSADTQYF